The 26 T cell receptor beta chains listed next were all sequenced from one sample in a study of cytomegalovirus exposure and HLA in healthy donors. Using immunoSEQ multiplex PCR, the repertoire was profiled, and TCRdb retains in-frame clones only, with some absent. The data show 130,000 to 150,000 clones, 87% seen once. The sequenced material came from PBMCs. Source of these receptors: a young man in good health and CMV-seropositive.

This chain links TRBV18 with TRBJ2-2, with D possibly matching TRBD1 (5 bases). V lost 3 bases, J lost 8 bases, and 13 bases lay in between. The CDR3 is made up of 14 amino acids. CDR1 KGHSH and CDR2 LQKENI come from the germline V gene. Written as DNA, the CDR3 is TGTGCCAGCTCACCGAATCAGGGATCGGGGGAGCTGTTTTTT. It specifies CASSPNQGSGELFF. Combining the CDR3 with reference TRBV18 and TRBJ2-2 gives the whole variable domain NAGVMQNPRHLVRRRGQEARLRCSPMKGHSHVYWYRQLPEEGLKFMVYLQKENIIDESGMPKERFSAEFPKEGPSILRIQQVVRGDSAAYFCASSPNQGSGELFFGEGSRLTVL.

The gene calls are TRBV27 and TRBJ2-1; the match to TRBD2 covers 8 bases. V dropped 7 bases and J dropped 8; count of bases not matched to a gene: 10. The V gene's germline CDR1 is MNHEY and CDR2 SMNVEV (reference sequence). The CDR3 consists of 14 residues. The CDR3 protein is CASIITGGGHEQFF. The CDR3 DNA reads TGTGCCAGCATTATTACGGGAGGGGGACATGAGCAGTTCTTC.

This chain joins TRBV5-1 and TRBJ2-1; D is perhaps TRBD1 (7 bases). The germline CDR1 and CDR2 sequences are SGHRS and YFSETQ. The CDR3 is 15 amino acids. The V gene lost 0 bases and the J gene lost 4 bases, with 11 bases spanning the gap. CDR3 DNA: TGCGCCAGCAGCTTGGCGTCAGGGGGGTACAATGAGCAGTTCTTC. Protein sequence: CASSLASGGYNEQFF.

The V call is TRBV5-1, the J call TRBJ2-2; possible D gene TRBD2, 5 bases. Trimming cost V 0 bases and J 4 bases, with 13 bases left between them. Germline V gene sequence: CDR1 SGHRS, CDR2 YFSETQ. The CDR3 has 16 residues. The CDR3 sequence is CASSLDFGSPTGELFF. CDR3 DNA sequence: TGCGCCAGCAGCTTGGACTTTGGGAGCCCCACCGGGGAGCTGTTTTTT.

The chain is built from TRBV5-6 and TRBJ2-7, with a weak D call TRBD1 (5 bases). The CDR3 has 14 amino acids. V was shortened by 2 bases and J by 1 base, with 10 bases between the two germline ends. Germline V gene lookup returns CDR1 SGHDT and CDR2 YYEEEE. CDR3 loop: CASSFRVKSYEQYF. The CDR3 bases are TGTGCCAGCAGCTTCAGGGTAAAATCCTACGAGCAGTACTTC.

This sequence joins TRBV19 and TRBJ1-6; 7 positions match TRBD1. Germline lookup yields CDR1 LNHDA and CDR2 SQIVND (reference sequence). The CDR3 length is 15 residues. The V segment lost 4 bases and the J segment 5 bases; nucleotides outside the gene matches: 5. This CDR3 is CASSTDRVNNSPLHF. In DNA form, the CDR3 reads TGTGCCAGTAGTACCGACAGGGTTAATAATTCACCCCTCCACTTT. The whole variable domain, remainder taken from reference TRBV19 and TRBJ1-6, is DGGITQSPKYLFRKEGQNVTLSCEQNLNHDAMYWYRQDPGQGLRLIYYSQIVNDFQKGDIAEGYSVSREKKESFPLTVTSAQKNPTAFYLCASSTDRVNNSPLHFGNGTRLTVT.

The chain couples TRBV18 to TRBJ1-2, with TRBD1 matching over 7 bases. Germline-derived CDR1 and CDR2 are KGHSH and LQKENI. There are 13 residues in the CDR3. After removal of 6 bases from V and 8 bases from J, the junction contained 9 bases not matched to a gene. CDR3 sequence: CASSPGQASGYTF. The CDR3 bases are TGTGCCAGCTCTCCCGGACAGGCCTCCGGCTACACCTTC.

This clone was recorded a few times. The chain uses TRBV6-6 and TRBJ2-1, with D possibly being TRBD2 (7 bases). Germline V gene data show CDR1 as MNHNY and CDR2 as SVGAGI (reference sequence). Trimming pared 4 bases from V and 7 bases from J, leaving 14 bases between. The CDR3 covers 14 residues. In DNA, the CDR3 is TGTGCCAGCAGTTCCCCGGGGGGCCGGAATGAGCAGTTCTTC. Amino acids: CASSSPGGRNEQFF.

The genes are TRBV2 and TRBJ2-1; 8 bases agree with TRBD2. The CDR3 totals 14 residues. Germline loops: CDR1 SNHLY, CDR2 FYNNEI. Trimming at V came to 7 bases and at J to 4 bases, leaving 6 bases not matched to a gene. CDR3: CASKLAGGYNEQFF. The CDR3 DNA reads as TGTGCCAGCAAACTGGCGGGAGGTTACAATGAGCAGTTCTTC.

The chain recombines TRBV6-5 with TRBJ2-7, with 7 bases that match TRBD2. This CDR3 has 15 residues. V was clipped by 8 bases and J by 1 base; unmatched bases: 11. Germline V gene sequence: CDR1 MNHEY, CDR2 SVGAGI. CDR3 nucleotide sequence: TGTGCCAGCCAACCGGGGGGTTCAGGGTCCTACGAGCAGTACTTC. It translates to CASQPGGSGSYEQYF.

The rearrangement uses TRBV10-1 and TRBJ1-5, with D possibly matching TRBD1 (5 bases). V lost 3 bases and J lost 4, with 7 bases in between. Germline V lookup: CDR1 WNHNN, CDR2 SYGVQD (reference sequence). CDR3 size: 13 residues. The CDR3 reads CASSDGGNQPQHF. CDR3 nucleotides: TGCGCCAGCAGTGACGGGGGAAATCAGCCCCAGCATTTT.

The chain carries TRBV5-1 and TRBJ1-1, with D perhaps matching TRBD1 (6 bases). With 4 bases removed from V and 2 bases from J, the gap between germline ends came to 9 bases. CDR3 length: 13 residues. Per germline, CDR1 SGHRS and CDR2 YFSETQ. Written as DNA, the CDR3 is TGCGCCAGCAGCCCACAGGGCAACACTGAAGCTTTCTTT. As protein: CASSPQGNTEAFF.

Only one count was recorded for this clone. V and J are TRBV19 and TRBJ2-2; 9 bases are shared with TRBD1. V dropped 7 bases and J dropped 0; count of bases not matched to a gene: 9. The CDR3 is made up of 17 amino acids. Per germline, CDR1 LNHDA and CDR2 SQIVND (reference sequence). The CDR3 loop reads CASTKGDRASNTGELFF. CDR3 bases: TGTGCCAGTACTAAAGGGGACAGGGCTTCGAACACCGGGGAGCTGTTTTTT.

V is TRBV2 and J is TRBJ1-2; a possible D gene is TRBD1 (5 bases). V was shortened by 3 bases and J by 4 bases, with 15 bases between the two germline ends. The CDR3 consists of 15 residues. Germline V gene sequence: CDR1 SNHLY, CDR2 FYNNEI. Written as DNA, the CDR3 is TGTGCCAGCAGTGACCGCCAGGGCCCGGGCTATGGCTACACCTTC. It translates to CASSDRQGPGYGYTF.

The V and J genes are TRBV6-1 and TRBJ2-3, with a tentative D call TRBD1 (6 bases). Germline V gene sequence: CDR1 MNHNS, CDR2 SASEGT. The V end was cut by 11 bases, the J end by 3 bases, with 12 bases between. The CDR3 contains 12 residues. The CDR3 bases are TGTGCCGGATCAACAGGGACAGATACGCAGTATTTT. Translated, it gives CAGSTGTDTQYF.

V is TRBV25-1 and J is TRBJ2-1; a weak D match, TRBD2 (5 bases). Germline lookup yields CDR1 MGHDK and CDR2 SYGVNS. Trimming cost V 2 bases and J 7 bases, with 18 bases left between them. The CDR3 has 16 amino acids. The CDR3 protein is CASSEEADSLRNEQFF. The DNA of the CDR3 is TGTGCCAGCAGTGAAGAAGCGGACTCTTTAAGGAATGAGCAGTTCTTC.

The chain links TRBV29-1 to TRBJ2-7; D is possibly TRBD1 (5 bases). This CDR3 spans 15 amino acids. V lost 6 bases and J lost 3, with 21 bases in between. Germline loops: CDR1 SQVTM, CDR2 ANQGSEA. As DNA, the CDR3 is TGCAGCGTCGTAGGGATAAGGGGCCGAAACTACGAGCAGTACTTC. It yields the protein CSVVGIRGRNYEQYF.

J is TRBJ1-2 and V is TRBV30; 8 bases are a match to TRBD1. CDR1 and CDR2 (germline): GTSNPN, SVGIG (reference sequence). J lost 1 base, V lost 4 bases, and 8 bases had no gene match. The CDR3 runs 15 residues. DNA of the CDR3: TGTGCCTGGAAAGACAGGGGAAGGGGTAACTATGGCTACACCTTC. Encoded protein: CAWKDRGRGNYGYTF.

The rearrangement uses TRBV6-6 and TRBJ1-2; D ambiguous. The germline V and J ends were trimmed by 5 bases and 0 bases, with 7 bases remaining between them. The germline CDR1 and CDR2 sequences are MNHNY and SVGAGI (reference sequence). This CDR3 contains 13 residues. For the CDR3, the DNA is TGTGCCAGCAGTAACACAGCTAACTATGGCTACACCTTC. As protein: CASSNTANYGYTF.

The table lists this clone with a few counts. The V gene is TRBV14, the J gene TRBJ2-5; 7 bases align to TRBD1. The length of the CDR3 is 13 residues. V lost 4 bases, J lost 4 bases, and 3 bases stayed unmatched. The V gene's germline CDR1 is SGHDN and CDR2 FVKESK. For the CDR3, the DNA is TGTGCCAGCAGCCCCTCAGGGGGAGAGACCCAGTACTTC. This codes for CASSPSGGETQYF.

This clone was observed a few times. V and J are TRBV2 and TRBJ2-7, with 7 bases fitting TRBD2. The length of the CDR3 is 15 residues. The germline V gene has CDR1 SNHLY and CDR2 FYNNEI. After removal of 0 bases from V and 5 bases from J, the junction contained 7 bases not matched to a gene. The DNA for the CDR3 is TGTGCCAGCAGTGAAGCGGTCGGGGGGAGGAACGAGCAGTACTTC. It encodes CASSEAVGGRNEQYF.

This rearrangement joins TRBV25-1 to TRBJ2-2; TRBD1 agrees at 7 bases. Germline V lookup: CDR1 MGHDK, CDR2 SYGVNS. With V trimmed by 7 bases and J by 10 bases, 6 bases remained unmatched. CDR3 length: 12 amino acids. Here the CDR3 DNA reads TGTGCCAGCAAACAGGGGATTACGGAGCTGTTTTTT. It encodes CASKQGITELFF.

V is TRBV10-1 and J is TRBJ1-4; possible D gene TRBD1, 6 bases. The CDR3 spans 13 residues. Germline V gene lookup returns CDR1 WNHNN and CDR2 SYGVQD (reference sequence). CDR3 in amino acids: CHSKGVHNEKLFF. The CDR3 DNA follows: TGCCACTCGAAGGGGGTTCACAATGAAAAACTGTTTTTT.

CDR3 DNA: TGTGCCAGCAGGCAGAGACCGGGACAGGGGAACACAGATACGCAGTATTTT. Protein: CASRQRPGQGNTDTQYF. The V and J genes are TRBV2 and TRBJ2-3, with 10 bases aligning to TRBD1. The trim removed 6 bases at V and 2 bases at J, leaving 11 bases unmatched. This CDR3 region has 17 residues. Germline V gene lookup returns CDR1 SNHLY and CDR2 FYNNEI.

The V call is TRBV7-9, the J call TRBJ2-2; 12 nucleotides align to TRBD2. Germline lookup yields CDR1 SEHNR and CDR2 FQNEAQ (reference sequence). The CDR3 loop spans 15 amino acids. After removal of 6 bases from V and 7 bases from J, the junction contained 6 bases not matched to a gene. CDR3 nucleotides: TGTGCCAGCAGGCAGACTAGCGGGGGCGGCGGGGAGCTGTTTTTT. Translation gives CASRQTSGGGGELFF. The entire variable domain, with the rest obtained from reference TRBV7-9 and TRBJ2-2, is as follows: DTGVSQNPRHKITKRGQNVTFRCDPISEHNRLYWYRQTLGQGPEFLTYFQNEAQLEKSRLLSDRFSAERPKGSFSTLEIQRTEQGDSAMYLCASRQTSGGGGELFFGEGSRLTVL.

The V gene is TRBV7-9, the J gene TRBJ2-1; 11 bases map to TRBD2. This CDR3 contains 14 residues. Trimming cost V 10 bases and J 2 bases; bases outside gene matches: 4. Germline values: CDR1 SEHNR, CDR2 FQNEAQ (reference sequence). CDR3 in amino acids: CATLGLAAYNEQFF. The CDR3 coding sequence is TGTGCCACCCTGGGACTAGCGGCCTACAATGAGCAGTTCTTC. Full variable domain (missing parts from reference TRBV7-9 and TRBJ2-1): DTGVSQNPRHKITKRGQNVTFRCDPISEHNRLYWYRQTLGQGPEFLTYFQNEAQLEKSRLLSDRFSAERPKGSFSTLEIQRTEQGDSAMYLCATLGLAAYNEQFFGPGTRLTVL.